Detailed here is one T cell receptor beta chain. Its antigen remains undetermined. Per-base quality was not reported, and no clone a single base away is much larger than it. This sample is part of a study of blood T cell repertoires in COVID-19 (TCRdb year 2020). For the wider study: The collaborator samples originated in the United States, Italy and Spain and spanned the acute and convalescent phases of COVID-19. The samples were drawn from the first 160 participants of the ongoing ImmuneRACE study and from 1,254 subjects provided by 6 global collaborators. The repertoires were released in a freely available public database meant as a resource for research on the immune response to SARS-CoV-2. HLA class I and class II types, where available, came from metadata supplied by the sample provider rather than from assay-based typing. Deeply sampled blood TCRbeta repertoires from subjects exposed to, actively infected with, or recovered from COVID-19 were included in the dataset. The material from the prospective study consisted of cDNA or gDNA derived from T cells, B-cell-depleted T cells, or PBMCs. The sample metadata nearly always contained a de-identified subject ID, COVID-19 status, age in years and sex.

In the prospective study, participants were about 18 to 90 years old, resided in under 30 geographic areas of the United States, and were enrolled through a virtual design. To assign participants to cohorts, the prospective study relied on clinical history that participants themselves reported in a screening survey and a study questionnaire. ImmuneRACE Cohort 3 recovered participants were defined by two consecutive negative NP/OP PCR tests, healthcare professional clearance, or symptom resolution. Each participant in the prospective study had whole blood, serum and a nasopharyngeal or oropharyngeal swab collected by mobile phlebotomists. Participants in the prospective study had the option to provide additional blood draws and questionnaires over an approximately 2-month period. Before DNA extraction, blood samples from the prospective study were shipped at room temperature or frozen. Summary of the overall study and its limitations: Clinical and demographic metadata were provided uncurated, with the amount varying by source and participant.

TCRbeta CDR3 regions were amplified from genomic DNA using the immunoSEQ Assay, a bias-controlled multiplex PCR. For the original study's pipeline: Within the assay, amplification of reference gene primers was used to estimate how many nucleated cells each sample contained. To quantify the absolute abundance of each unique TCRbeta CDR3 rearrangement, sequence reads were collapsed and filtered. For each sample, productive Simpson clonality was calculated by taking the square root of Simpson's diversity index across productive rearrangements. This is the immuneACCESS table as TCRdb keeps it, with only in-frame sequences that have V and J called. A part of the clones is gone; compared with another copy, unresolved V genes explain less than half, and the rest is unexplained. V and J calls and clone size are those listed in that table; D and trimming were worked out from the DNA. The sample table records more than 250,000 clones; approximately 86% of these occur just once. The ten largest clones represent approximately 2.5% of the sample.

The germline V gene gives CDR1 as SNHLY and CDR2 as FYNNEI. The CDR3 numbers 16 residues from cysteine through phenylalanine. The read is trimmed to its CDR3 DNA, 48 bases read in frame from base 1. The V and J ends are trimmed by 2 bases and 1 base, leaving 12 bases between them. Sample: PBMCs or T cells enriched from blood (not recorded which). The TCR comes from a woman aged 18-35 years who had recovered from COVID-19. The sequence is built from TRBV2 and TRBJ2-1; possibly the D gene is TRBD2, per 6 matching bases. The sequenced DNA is TGTGCCAGCAGTGAAAATCGGGACTTTTCCTACAATGAGCAGTTCTTC. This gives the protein CASSENRDFSYNEQFF.